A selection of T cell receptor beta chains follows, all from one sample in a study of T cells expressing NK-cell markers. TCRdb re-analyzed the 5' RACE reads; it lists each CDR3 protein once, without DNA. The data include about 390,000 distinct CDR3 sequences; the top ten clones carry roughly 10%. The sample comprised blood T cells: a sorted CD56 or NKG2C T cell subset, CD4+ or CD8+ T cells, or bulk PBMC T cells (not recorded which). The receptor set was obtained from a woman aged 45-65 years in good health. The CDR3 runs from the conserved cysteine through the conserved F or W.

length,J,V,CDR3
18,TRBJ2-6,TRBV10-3,CAISPTGTGSSGANVLTF
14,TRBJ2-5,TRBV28,CASSFKDNQETQYF
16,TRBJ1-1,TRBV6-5,CASSYVHISGVTEAFF
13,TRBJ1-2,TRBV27,CASTDTHGYGYTF
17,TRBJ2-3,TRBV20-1,CSARDRGSGSAKDTQYF
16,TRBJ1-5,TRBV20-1,CSARAGQGYSNQPQHF
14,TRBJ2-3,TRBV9,CASSVQLATDTQYF
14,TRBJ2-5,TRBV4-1,CASSWLGGQETQYF
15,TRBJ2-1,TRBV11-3,CASSRLLRIANEQFF
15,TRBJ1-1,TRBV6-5,CASSYGSGGRTEAFF
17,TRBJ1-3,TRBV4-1,CASSQERLGPDGNTIYF
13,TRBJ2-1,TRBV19,CASSRSGDREQFF
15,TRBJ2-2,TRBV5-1,CASSLTTVNTGELFF
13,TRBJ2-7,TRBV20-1,CSAIAPSSYEQYF
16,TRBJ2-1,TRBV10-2,CASSEKPSGSYNEQFF
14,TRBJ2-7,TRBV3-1,CASSKREGSYEQYF
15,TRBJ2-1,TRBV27,CASSLRDRAPREQFF
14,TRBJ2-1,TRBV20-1,CSARPQVSHNEQFF
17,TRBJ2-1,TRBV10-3,CAISDGTSGSSRNEQFF
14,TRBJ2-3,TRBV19,CASSIDLPQDTQYF
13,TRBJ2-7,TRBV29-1,CSAVVAFPYEQYF
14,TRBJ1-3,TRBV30,CAWSGINSGNTIYF